The sequence of this TCR beta chain was determined in a study of T cell repertoires in cytomegalovirus infection. Each CDR3 protein gets one entry after TCRdb re-called the reads with MiXCR. The table shows 250,000 to 300,000 distinct CDR3 sequences, with around 20% occurring only once. This CDR3 contains 13 residues. J was trimmed by 13 bases and V by 2 bases; bases with no gene match: 4. Comment on this clonotype: Its antigen remains unknown.

The sequencing here drew on cultured PBMCs, taken from culture after CMV antigen stimulation. The V and J genes are TRBV12-3 or TRBV12-4 and TRBJ2-1, with 11 bases identical to TRBD2. This receptor was taken from a human donor in good health (CMV status not recorded). Some clones in this sample may be carry-over from other donors' samples. DNA of the CDR3: TGTGCCAGCAGTTTAACTAGCGGGAGTAAACAGTTCTTC. Protein product: CASSLTSGSKQFF.